One sample yielded the 27 T cell receptor beta chains listed below, sequenced in a study of blood T cell repertoires in COVID-19. Generated by immunoSEQ multiplex PCR, the TCRdb table keeps only in-frame clones and is missing some. The table lists about 160,000 clones, just under 85% of them singletons, with about a fifth in the top ten. Sequencing was carried out using peripheral blood. These receptors all come from a woman over 75 with acute or convalescent COVID-19.

The V and J genes are TRBV9 and TRBJ1-2; D remains unclear. CDR1 is SGDLS, CDR2 YYNGEE, per germline. V was cut by 6 bases and J by 3 bases, with 12 bases left in between. The CDR3 contains 13 residues. The CDR3 loop is CASTRANDYGYTF. Here the CDR3 DNA reads TGTGCCAGCACAAGAGCGAACGACTATGGCTACACCTTC.

The chain recombines TRBV7-2 with TRBJ2-3; 8 nucleotides align to TRBD2. Per the germline V gene, CDR1 is SGHTA and CDR2 is FQGNSA. V gave up 3 bases and J gave up 5 bases; unmatched junction bases: 10. CDR3 length equals 16 residues. The CDR3 loop reads CASSLAGTRLGDTQYF. CDR3 DNA: TGTGCCAGCAGCTTGGCTGGGACTAGACTTGGAGATACGCAGTATTTT.

The chain joins TRBV9 to TRBJ1-1; tentative D call: TRBD1 (6 bases). The germline CDR1 and CDR2 sequences are SGDLS and YYNGEE. With 3 bases removed from V and 7 bases from J, the gap between germline ends came to 13 bases. The CDR3 length is 13 residues. The CDR3 DNA follows: TGTGCCAGCAGCGACGACAGGCCGTATGAAGCTTTCTTT. Its translation: CASSDDRPYEAFF. The variable domain in full, with the rest retrieved from reference TRBV9 and TRBJ1-1, is DSGVTQTPKHLITATGQRVTLRCSPRSGDLSVYWYQQSLDQGLQFLIQYYNGEERAKGNILERFSAQQFPDLHSELNLSSLELGDSALYFCASSDDRPYEAFFGQGTRLTVV.

V and J are TRBV3-1 (or the pseudogene TRBV3-2) and TRBJ1-5; D gene uncertain. The CDR3 runs to 16 residues. Germline V gene lookup returns CDR1 LGHDT and CDR2 YNNKEL (reference sequence). Trimming took off 4 bases at V and 2 bases at J, with 15 bases between the two ends. The CDR3 region has the DNA TGTGCCAGCAGCCCGACTATCGGGTATGGCAATCAGCCCCAGCATTTT. Protein product: CASSPTIGYGNQPQHF.

The gene calls are TRBV5-1 and TRBJ1-2; TRBD1 agrees at 10 bases. The J segment lost 4 bases and the V segment lost 0 bases, leaving 0 bases of the junction unmatched. This CDR3 is built from 14 residues. Germline CDR1 is SGHRS and CDR2 is YFSETQ. The CDR3 coding sequence is TGCGCCAGCAGCTTGGGGGACAGGGGCTATGGCTACACCTTC. It yields the protein CASSLGDRGYGYTF.

This chain joins TRBV27 and TRBJ2-7; D may be TRBD1 (6 bases). This CDR3 is built from 14 residues. Germline CDR1 and CDR2: MNHEY and SMNVEV (reference sequence). Trimming left V 5 bases short and J 4 bases short, with 15 bases between. The CDR3 is CASSRTSGQYEQYF. Written as DNA, the CDR3 is TGTGCCAGCAGTAGAACCTCCGGACAGTACGAGCAGTACTTC.

The chain links TRBV5-4 to TRBJ2-1, with 11 nucleotides matching TRBD1. The CDR3 is 16 residues long. J gave up 7 bases and V 0 bases, and 6 bases lay outside the gene matches. Germline V gene lookup returns CDR1 SGHNT and CDR2 YYREEE (reference sequence). The CDR3 spells CASSLEGQGDWNEQFF. In DNA, the CDR3 is TGTGCCAGCAGCTTGGAGGGACAGGGGGATTGGAATGAGCAGTTCTTC.

The chain uses TRBV10-3 and TRBJ2-1; TRBD2 matches 8 bases. The CDR3 extends over 14 amino acids. From germline, CDR1 is ENHRY and CDR2 SYGVKD. Losses at the gene ends were 6 bases for V and 8 bases for J; bases not matched to a gene: 9. The CDR3 loop is CAISEGLVIDEQFF. CDR3 in DNA: TGTGCCATCAGCGAGGGACTAGTAATCGATGAGCAGTTCTTC.

This rearrangement joins TRBV7-8 to TRBJ1-1; 7 bases line up with TRBD1. Germline V gives CDR1 SGHVS, CDR2 FQNEAQ. The CDR3 covers 15 residues. J lost 1 base, V lost 4 bases, and 6 bases had no gene match. Here the CDR3 reads CASSSQTGPNTEAFF. DNA for the CDR3: TGTGCCAGCAGCTCACAGACAGGGCCGAACACTGAAGCTTTCTTT. The whole variable domain, filled in from reference TRBV7-8 and TRBJ1-1, reads GAGVSQSPRYKVAKRGQDVALRCDPISGHVSLFWYQQALGQGPEFLTYFQNEAQLDKSGLPSDRFFAERPEGSVSTLKIQRTQQEDSAVYLCASSSQTGPNTEAFFGQGTRLTVV.

The chain is built from TRBV30 and TRBJ2-3; 8 nucleotides line up with TRBD2. The CDR3 has 14 amino acids. After removal of 2 bases from V and 5 bases from J, the junction contained 6 bases not matched to a gene. Germline V lookup: CDR1 GTSNPN, CDR2 SVGIG (reference sequence). The CDR3 sequence: CAWSSGLGKDTQYF. The CDR3, as DNA: TGTGCCTGGAGTTCGGGACTAGGTAAAGATACGCAGTATTTT.

The V call is TRBV2, the J call TRBJ2-1; TRBD2 agrees at 8 bases. CDR3 length: 17 amino acids. The ends lost 3 bases at V and 0 bases at J; junction bases unmatched: 7. Germline CDR1 and CDR2: SNHLY and FYNNEI. The CDR3 protein is CASSDRTSSRSYNEQFF. The CDR3 DNA follows: TGTGCCAGCAGTGATCGGACTAGCTCACGCTCCTACAATGAGCAGTTCTTC. The full variable domain, in which reference TRBV2 and TRBJ2-1 provide the parts outside the CDR3, is EPEVTQTPSHQVTQMGQEVILRCVPISNHLYFYWYRQILGQKVEFLVSFYNNEISEKSEIFDDQFSVERPDGSNFTLKIRSTKLEDSAMYFCASSDRTSSRSYNEQFFGPGTRLTVL.

The gene calls are TRBV6-5 and TRBJ2-1; a possible D gene is TRBD1 (6 bases). Trimming took off 0 bases at V and 2 bases at J, with 11 bases between the two ends. This CDR3 is 16 amino acids long. CDR1 and CDR2 (germline): MNHEY, SVGAGI. As DNA, the CDR3 is TGTGCCAGCAGTTACTCTCGGCAGGGGCCCTACAATGAGCAGTTCTTC. Its protein product is CASSYSRQGPYNEQFF.

This rearrangement joins TRBV7-2 to TRBJ2-5; D gene ambiguous. The germline V gene encodes CDR1 SGHTA and CDR2 FQGNSA. Deletions cut 2 bases from V and 2 bases from J, with 6 bases between. CDR3 length: 13 residues. The DNA of the CDR3 is TGTGCCAGCAGCTTACTCAGACAAGAGACCCAGTACTTC. Its protein product is CASSLLRQETQYF.

This clone was found once. At one end, the junction sequence differs from germline, possibly due to a read error. This sequence joins TRBV3-1 (or the pseudogene TRBV3-2) and TRBJ2-2; 7 bases map to TRBD2. This CDR3 comprises 16 residues. Germline CDR1 and CDR2: LGHDT and YNNKEL (reference sequence). DNA for the CDR3: TGTGCCAGCAGCCAAGATTTCGGGAGGAGGGGCGGGCAGCTGTTTTTT. Encoded protein: CASSQDFGRRGGQLFF.

J is TRBJ1-2 and V is TRBV7-9, with D perhaps TRBD1 (6 bases). The germline V gene encodes CDR1 SEHNR and CDR2 FQNEAQ (reference sequence). The CDR3 sequence is 17 residues long. Trimming left V 5 bases short and J 2 bases short, with 21 bases between. For the CDR3, the DNA is TGTGCCAGCAGCCAAGTTCAGGGGCTTAAAGGGAACTATGGCTACACCTTC. As protein: CASSQVQGLKGNYGYTF.

V and J are TRBV23-1 and TRBJ2-1; TRBD2 matches 7 bases. TRBV23-1 has ORF status, its function being uncertain. The length of the CDR3 is 13 residues. The V segment lost 5 bases and the J segment 2 bases; nucleotides outside the gene matches: 0. As DNA, the CDR3 is TGCGCCAGCAGTGCGGGAGCCTACAATGAGCAGTTCTTC. Amino acid sequence: CASSAGAYNEQFF.

This sequence joins TRBV5-6 and TRBJ2-3, with D perhaps matching TRBD2 (5 bases). Trimming cost V 0 bases and J 1 base, with 12 bases left between them. CDR1 and CDR2 from the germline V gene are SGHDT and YYEEEE. The CDR3 sequence is 16 residues long. The CDR3 protein is CASSLAPWRGTDTQYF. The CDR3 nucleotides are TGTGCCAGCAGCTTGGCCCCATGGCGGGGCACAGATACGCAGTATTTT.

The chain joins TRBV4-1 to TRBJ2-1; TRBD2 matches at 10 bases. V trimming: 2 bases; J trimming: 3 bases; junction bases outside the gene matches: 4. The length of the CDR3 is 16 residues. CDR1 is MGHRA and CDR2 is YSYEKL in the germline V gene. The CDR3 nucleotides are TGCGCCAGCAGCCAAAGGACTAGCGGCCGCTACAATGAGCAGTTCTTC. It codes for CASSQRTSGRYNEQFF.

The chain uses TRBV7-9 and TRBJ2-7; unclear D gene. This CDR3 comprises 13 residues. Trimming left V 4 bases short and J 0 bases short, with 7 bases between. The germline V gene encodes CDR1 SEHNR and CDR2 FQNEAQ (reference sequence). CDR3 DNA: TGTGCCAGCAGCTCCCGGTCCTCCTACGAGCAGTACTTC. This encodes CASSSRSSYEQYF.

This clone appeared once. This sequence joins TRBV9 and TRBJ1-4; perhaps TRBD1 as D (6 bases). Germline V CDR1 and CDR2: SGDLS, YYNGEE. V dropped 0 bases and J dropped 2 bases, with 14 bases sitting between them. The CDR3 is 17 amino acids. The CDR3 sequence is CASSVATGTPTNEKLFF. The DNA for the CDR3 is TGTGCCAGCAGCGTAGCTACAGGGACCCCCACTAATGAAAAACTGTTTTTT.

CDR3 nucleotide sequence: TGTGCCAGCAGTCGTCCCCTCGGACAGGGGAGAAATCAGCCCCAGCATTTT. This translates into CASSRPLGQGRNQPQHF. The J gene is TRBJ1-5, the V gene TRBV28; 9 nucleotides align to TRBD1. V lost 5 bases to trimming and J lost 4 bases; unmatched junction nucleotides: 12. The CDR3 runs to 17 residues. Germline CDR1 is MDHEN and CDR2 is SYDVKM.

The V and J genes are TRBV5-6 and TRBJ2-1; no reliable D call. This CDR3 is 11 amino acids long. V was shortened by 4 bases and J by 3 bases, with 2 bases between the two germline ends. Per germline, CDR1 SGHDT and CDR2 YYEEEE. CDR3 amino acids: CASSHYNEQFF. In DNA, the CDR3 is TGTGCCAGCAGCCACTACAATGAGCAGTTCTTC.

The genes are TRBV30 and TRBJ1-5, with D maybe TRBD1 (6 bases). The germline gives CDR1 GTSNPN, CDR2 SVGIG (reference sequence). V was trimmed by 3 bases and J by 0 bases, leaving 9 bases between them. CDR3 length equals 14 residues. The CDR3 loop is CAWSPGVSNQPQHF. In nucleotides, the CDR3 is TGTGCCTGGAGCCCAGGGGTTAGCAATCAGCCCCAGCATTTT.

V and J are TRBV19 and TRBJ1-6; D is possibly TRBD1 (5 bases). Germline V gene sequence: CDR1 LNHDA, CDR2 SQIVND (reference sequence). The CDR3 totals 14 residues. Trimming cost V 3 bases and J 10 bases, with 13 bases left between them. The CDR3 DNA follows: TGTGCCAGTAGTATTAACCAGGGTAGCTCACCCCTCCACTTT. Protein: CASSINQGSSPLHF.

The chain is built from TRBV3-1 (or the pseudogene TRBV3-2) and TRBJ1-1, with D perhaps matching TRBD1 (6 bases). Looked up from germline, CDR1 is LGHDT and CDR2 is YNNKEL (reference sequence). V was cut by 3 bases and J by 4 bases, with 9 bases left in between. CDR3 length equals 13 residues. The CDR3 loop reads CASSQARGTEAFF. The CDR3 nucleotides read TGTGCCAGCAGCCAGGCCAGGGGCACTGAAGCTTTCTTT.

V and J are TRBV9 and TRBJ2-1; possibly TRBD2 for D (6 bases). V was clipped by 0 bases and J by 10 bases, with 17 bases between them. CDR1 is SGDLS and CDR2 is YYNGEE in the germline V gene. The CDR3 is 15 residues long. Here the CDR3 DNA reads TGTGCCAGCAGCGTAGGTCTTAGGGCGGAGGGCGAGCAGTTCTTC. Protein: CASSVGLRAEGEQFF.

The chain has TRBV29-1 and TRBJ2-1, with 7 bases lining up with TRBD1. Unmatched junction bases numbered 11, after V lost 6 bases and J lost 3 bases. The CDR3 spans 15 residues. Germline CDR1 is SQVTM and CDR2 is ANQGSEA. DNA for the CDR3: TGCAGCGTGGAATCAGACAGGGAAAACTACAATGAGCAGTTCTTC. Encoded protein: CSVESDRENYNEQFF.